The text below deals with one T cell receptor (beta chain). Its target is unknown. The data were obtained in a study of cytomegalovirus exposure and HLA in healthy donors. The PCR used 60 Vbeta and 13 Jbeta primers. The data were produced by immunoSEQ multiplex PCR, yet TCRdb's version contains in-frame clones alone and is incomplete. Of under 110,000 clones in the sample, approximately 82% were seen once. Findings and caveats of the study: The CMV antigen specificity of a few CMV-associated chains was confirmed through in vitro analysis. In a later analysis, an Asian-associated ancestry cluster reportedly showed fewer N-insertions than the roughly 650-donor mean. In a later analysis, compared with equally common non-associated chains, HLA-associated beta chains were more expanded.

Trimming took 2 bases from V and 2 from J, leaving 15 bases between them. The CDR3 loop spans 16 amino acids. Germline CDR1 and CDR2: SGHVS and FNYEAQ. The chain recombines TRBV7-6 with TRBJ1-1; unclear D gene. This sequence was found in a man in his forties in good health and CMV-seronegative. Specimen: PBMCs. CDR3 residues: CASSLMAELVNTEAFF. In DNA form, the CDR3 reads TGTGCCAGCAGCTTAATGGCAGAATTGGTTAACACTGAAGCTTTCTTT.